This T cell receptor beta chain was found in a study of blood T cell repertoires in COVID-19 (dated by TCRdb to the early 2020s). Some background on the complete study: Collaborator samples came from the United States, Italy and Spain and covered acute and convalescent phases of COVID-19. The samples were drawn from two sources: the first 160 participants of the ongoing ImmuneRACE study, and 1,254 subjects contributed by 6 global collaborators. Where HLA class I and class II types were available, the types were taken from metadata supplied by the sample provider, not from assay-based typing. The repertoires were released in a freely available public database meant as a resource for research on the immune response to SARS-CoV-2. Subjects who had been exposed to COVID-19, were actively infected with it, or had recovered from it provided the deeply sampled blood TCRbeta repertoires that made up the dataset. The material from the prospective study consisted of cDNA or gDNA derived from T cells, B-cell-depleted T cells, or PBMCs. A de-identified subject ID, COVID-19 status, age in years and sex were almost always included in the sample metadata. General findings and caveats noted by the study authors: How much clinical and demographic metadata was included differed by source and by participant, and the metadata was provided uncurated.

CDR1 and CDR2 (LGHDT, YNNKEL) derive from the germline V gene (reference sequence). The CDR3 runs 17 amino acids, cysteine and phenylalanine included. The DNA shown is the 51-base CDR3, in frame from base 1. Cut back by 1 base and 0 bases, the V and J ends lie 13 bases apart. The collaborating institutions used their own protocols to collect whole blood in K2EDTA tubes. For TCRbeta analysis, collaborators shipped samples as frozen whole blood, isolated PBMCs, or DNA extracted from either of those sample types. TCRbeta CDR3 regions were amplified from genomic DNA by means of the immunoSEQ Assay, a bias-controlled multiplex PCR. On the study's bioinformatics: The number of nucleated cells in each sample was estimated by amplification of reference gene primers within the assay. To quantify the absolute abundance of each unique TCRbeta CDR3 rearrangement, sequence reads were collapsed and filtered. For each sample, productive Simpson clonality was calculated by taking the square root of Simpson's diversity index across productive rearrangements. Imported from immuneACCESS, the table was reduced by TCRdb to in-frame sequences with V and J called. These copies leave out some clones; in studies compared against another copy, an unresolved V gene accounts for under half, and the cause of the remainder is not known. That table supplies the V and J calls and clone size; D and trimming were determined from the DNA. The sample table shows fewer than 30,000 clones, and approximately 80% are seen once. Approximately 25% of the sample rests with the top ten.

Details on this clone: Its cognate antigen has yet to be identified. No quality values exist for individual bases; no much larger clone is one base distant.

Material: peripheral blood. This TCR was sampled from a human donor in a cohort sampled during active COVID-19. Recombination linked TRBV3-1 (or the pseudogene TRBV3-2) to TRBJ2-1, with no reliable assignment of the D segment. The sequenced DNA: TGTGCCAGCAGCCAAGGTCGCGGCGGCAGCTCCTACAATGAGCAGTTCTTC. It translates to CASSQGRGGSSYNEQFF.